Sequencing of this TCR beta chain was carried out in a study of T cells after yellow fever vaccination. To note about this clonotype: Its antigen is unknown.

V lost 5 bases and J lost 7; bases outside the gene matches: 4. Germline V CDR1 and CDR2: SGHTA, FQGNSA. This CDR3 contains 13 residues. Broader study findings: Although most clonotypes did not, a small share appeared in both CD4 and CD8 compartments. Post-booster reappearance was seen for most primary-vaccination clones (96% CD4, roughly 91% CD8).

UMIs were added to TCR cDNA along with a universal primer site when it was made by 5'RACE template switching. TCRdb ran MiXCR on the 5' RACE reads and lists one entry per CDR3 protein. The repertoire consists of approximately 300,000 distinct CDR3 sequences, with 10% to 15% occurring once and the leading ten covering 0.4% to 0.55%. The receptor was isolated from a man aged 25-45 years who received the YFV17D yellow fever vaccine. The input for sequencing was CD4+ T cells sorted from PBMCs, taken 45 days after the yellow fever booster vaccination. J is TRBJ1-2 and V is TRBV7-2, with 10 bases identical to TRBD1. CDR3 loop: CASSPGQGVGYTF. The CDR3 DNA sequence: TGTGCCAGCAGCCCAGGACAGGGGGTTGGCTACACCTTC.